This T cell receptor (beta chain) derives from a study of T cells in Graves' hyperthyroidism and ophthalmopathy. This clonotype came up many times. Amplification of TCR beta CDR3 regions used RNA as the template. Carried out on the TCR CDR3, a first-round RT-PCR used the HTBI primer set. Via MiXCR, TCRdb re-called the multiplex PCR reads, giving one row per CDR3 protein. The sample includes hundreds of thousands of distinct CDR3 sequences, nearly 20% of them seen just once. Trimming left V 8 bases short and J 2 bases short, with 13 bases between. There are 14 residues in the CDR3. Germline values: CDR1 SNHLY, CDR2 FYNNEI. Uncontrolled infections, other autoimmune diseases, pregnancy or lactation led to exclusion of patients. Isolation of PBMCs was performed on around 9.3 ml fresh peripheral blood.

The genes are TRBV2 and TRBJ1-5; tentative D call: TRBD1 (6 bases). Material: blood. The clonotype was recovered from a man aged 40-50 years with Graves' ophthalmopathy. This chain's CDR3 is CASGGQLGNQPQHF. CDR3 sequence (DNA): TGTGCCAGCGGCGGACAGCTCGGCAATCAGCCCCAGCATTTT.